A single sample is the source of the 3 T cell receptor beta chains below, sequenced in a study of blood T cell repertoires in COVID-19 (dated by TCRdb to about 2020). Libraries were made using the immunoSEQ multiplex PCR assay. The immuneACCESS repertoire file appears here via TCRdb, limited to in-frame rearrangements. These files lack a portion of the clones; in checked studies, under half of the deficit traces to unresolved V genes, and the cause of the others is not known. For this sample there are 310,000 or so clones; 75% to 90% appear just once. The ten biggest clones cover less than 2.5% of the sample. Source material: peripheral blood. The receptors stem from a woman between 25 and 40 years old who had recovered from COVID-19.

The J gene is TRBJ2-6, the V gene TRBV9; D is unclear. Germline V gives CDR1 SGDLS, CDR2 YYNGEE. The length of the CDR3 is 16 residues. V was clipped by 4 bases and J by 1 base, with 12 bases between them. In DNA, the CDR3 is TGTGCCAGCAGCCCAGATTTCGGGTCTGGGGCCAACGTCCTGACTTTC. Protein: CASSPDFGSGANVLTF.

The chain is built from TRBV7-9 and TRBJ2-1; 10 bases fit TRBD2. This CDR3 spans 16 amino acids. After removal of 5 bases from V and 12 bases from J, the junction contained 16 bases not matched to a gene. The germline V gene has CDR1 SEHNR and CDR2 FQNEAQ (reference sequence). Written as DNA, the CDR3 is TGTGCCAGCAGCAGCGGTTCTAGCGGGAGCCTTTTAAGGCAGTTCTTC. Translating gives CASSSGSSGSLLRQFF.

The V gene is TRBV20-1, the J gene TRBJ1-2; D call uncertain. In germline, CDR1 is DFQATT, CDR2 SNEGSKA (reference sequence). The CDR3 is made up of 11 amino acids. V lost 6 bases and J lost 5, with 10 bases in between. The CDR3 nucleotides read TGCAGTGCCGTTTCACTTTATGGCTACACCTTC. This translates into CSAVSLYGYTF.